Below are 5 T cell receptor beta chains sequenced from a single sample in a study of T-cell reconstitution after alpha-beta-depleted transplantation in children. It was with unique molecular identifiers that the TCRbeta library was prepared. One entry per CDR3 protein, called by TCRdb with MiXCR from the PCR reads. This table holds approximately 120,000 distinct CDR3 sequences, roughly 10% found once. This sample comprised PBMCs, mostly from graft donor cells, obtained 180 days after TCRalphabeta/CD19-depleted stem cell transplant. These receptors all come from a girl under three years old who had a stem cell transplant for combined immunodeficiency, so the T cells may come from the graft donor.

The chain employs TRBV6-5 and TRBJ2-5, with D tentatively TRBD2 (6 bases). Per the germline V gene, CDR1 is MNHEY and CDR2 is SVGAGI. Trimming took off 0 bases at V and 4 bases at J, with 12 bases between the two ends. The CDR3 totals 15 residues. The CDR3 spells CASSYSEGRGETQYF. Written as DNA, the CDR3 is TGTGCCAGCAGTTACTCGGAGGGCCGGGGAGAGACCCAGTACTTC.

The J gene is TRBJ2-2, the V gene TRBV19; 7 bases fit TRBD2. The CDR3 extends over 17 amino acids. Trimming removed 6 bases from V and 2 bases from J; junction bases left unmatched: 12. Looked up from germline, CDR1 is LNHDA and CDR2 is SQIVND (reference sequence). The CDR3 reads CASRPNRGGGNTGELFF. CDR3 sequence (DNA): TGTGCCAGTAGACCCAATCGGGGCGGGGGTAACACCGGGGAGCTGTTTTTT.

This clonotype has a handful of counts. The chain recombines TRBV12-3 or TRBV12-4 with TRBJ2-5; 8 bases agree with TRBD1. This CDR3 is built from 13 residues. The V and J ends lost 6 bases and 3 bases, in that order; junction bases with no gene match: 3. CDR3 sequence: CASRQQGEETQYF. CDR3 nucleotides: TGTGCCAGCAGGCAACAGGGGGAAGAGACCCAGTACTTC.

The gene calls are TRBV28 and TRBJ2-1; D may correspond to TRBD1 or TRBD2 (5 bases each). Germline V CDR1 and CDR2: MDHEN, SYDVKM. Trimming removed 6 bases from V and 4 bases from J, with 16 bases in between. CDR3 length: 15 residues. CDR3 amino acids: CASSLTRGEYNEQFF. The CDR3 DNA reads TGTGCCAGCAGCCTAACCCGAGGGGAGTACAATGAGCAGTTCTTC.

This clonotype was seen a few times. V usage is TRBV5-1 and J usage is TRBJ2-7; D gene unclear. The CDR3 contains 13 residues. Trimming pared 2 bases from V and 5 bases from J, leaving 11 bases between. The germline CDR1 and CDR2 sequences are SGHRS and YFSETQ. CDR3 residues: CASSFDSPDEQYF. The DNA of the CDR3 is TGCGCCAGCAGCTTTGATTCCCCGGACGAGCAGTACTTC.